The 30 T cell receptor beta chains below were found in one sample sequenced in a study of blood T cell repertoires in COVID-19. The assay was immunoSEQ multiplex PCR, and TCRdb's table has in-frame clones only and misses some. Of 150,000 to 200,000 clones in the sample, 75% to 90% were seen once. The sample was peripheral blood. The receptors were gathered from a man in his 70s with active or convalescent COVID-19.

The CDR3 sequence: CASSPRQGSYEQYF. CDR3 nucleotides: TGTGCCAGCAGCCCCCGACAGGGATCCTACGAGCAGTACTTC. The genes are TRBV7-9 and TRBJ2-7; TRBD1 agrees at 7 bases. The J segment lost 1 base and the V segment lost 5 bases, leaving 5 bases of the junction unmatched. Germline assignment: CDR1 SEHNR and CDR2 FQNEAQ (reference sequence). The CDR3 loop spans 14 amino acids.

This clone was seen more than once but under ten times. This chain joins TRBV6-5 and TRBJ1-2, with 7 bases aligning to TRBD1. V dropped 6 bases and J dropped 6; count of bases not matched to a gene: 4. This CDR3 spans 12 amino acids. Germline loops: CDR1 MNHEY, CDR2 SVGAGI. The CDR3 coding sequence is TGTGCCAGCAGGACAGGGTTGCATGGCTACACCTTC. It encodes CASRTGLHGYTF.

The chain is built from TRBV19 and TRBJ1-1, with 11 bases fitting TRBD1. Germline CDR1 reads LNHDA; CDR2 reads SQIVND (reference sequence). V trimming: 6 bases; J trimming: 0 bases; junction bases outside the gene matches: 9. The CDR3 runs 17 residues. The CDR3 protein is CASRNRTGGAMNTEAFF. Here the CDR3 DNA reads TGTGCCAGTAGGAACCGGACAGGGGGCGCCATGAACACTGAAGCTTTCTTT. Based on the CDR3 plus reference TRBV19 and TRBJ1-1, the full variable domain is DGGITQSPKYLFRKEGQNVTLSCEQNLNHDAMYWYRQDPGQGLRLIYYSQIVNDFQKGDIAEGYSVSREKKESFPLTVTSAQKNPTAFYLCASRNRTGGAMNTEAFFGQGTRLTVV.

CDR3 coding DNA: TGTGCCAGCAGGTCGGAGGGAGGGACCCCCGGGGAGCTGTTTTTT. It encodes CASRSEGGTPGELFF. The V and J genes are TRBV6-5 and TRBJ2-2; TRBD2 matches at 7 bases. Germline V gene data show CDR1 as MNHEY and CDR2 as SVGAGI. V dropped 6 bases and J dropped 6; count of bases not matched to a gene: 10. CDR3 length: 15 residues.

This rearrangement joins TRBV6-2 or TRBV6-3 to TRBJ1-2; tentative D call: TRBD1 (6 bases). Germline CDR1 reads MNHEY; CDR2 reads SVGEGT. The CDR3 spans 15 residues. Trimming removed 0 bases from V and 5 bases from J, with 13 bases in between. Here the CDR3 reads CASSYSTGILYGYTF. DNA for the CDR3: TGTGCCAGCAGTTACTCAACAGGGATTCTGTATGGCTACACCTTC.

The chain uses TRBV6-5 and TRBJ1-1; 7 positions agree with TRBD1. Germline assignment: CDR1 MNHEY and CDR2 SVGAGI. V was clipped by 7 bases and J by 4 bases; unmatched bases: 12. The CDR3 extends over 15 amino acids. The CDR3 DNA is TGTGCCAGCACCTTTCCACAACAGGGGAGCACTGAAGCTTTCTTT. Residues: CASTFPQQGSTEAFF.

The gene calls are TRBV7-9 and TRBJ2-2, with 11 bases identical to TRBD1. The V and J ends lost 10 bases and 3 bases, in that order; junction bases with no gene match: 10. The CDR3 covers 16 residues. Germline V CDR1 and CDR2: SEHNR, FQNEAQ (reference sequence). The CDR3 sequence: CANHIPGQGDTGELFF. As DNA, the CDR3 is TGTGCCAACCACATACCGGGACAGGGGGACACCGGGGAGCTGTTTTTT.

This clone was detected only once. The gene calls are TRBV18 and TRBJ2-1; D is unresolved. V lost 3 bases and J lost 6, with 12 bases in between. This CDR3 is 14 amino acids long. Germline V CDR1 and CDR2: KGHSH, LQKENI. CDR3 nucleotide sequence: TGTGCCAGCTCACCTCAGCGCTCCGGCAATGAGCAGTTCTTC. Its translation: CASSPQRSGNEQFF.

Details on this clone: This sample includes further DNA sequences coding for the same CDR3. The chain has TRBV4-3 and TRBJ2-7, with TRBD1 matching over 7 bases. CDR3 length equals 14 residues. Germline V gives CDR1 LGHNA, CDR2 YSLEER. Trimming removed 0 bases from V and 3 bases from J; junction bases left unmatched: 2. The CDR3 region is CASSQDRGSYEQYF. Here the CDR3 DNA reads TGCGCCAGCAGCCAAGACAGGGGGAGCTACGAGCAGTACTTC.

V usage is TRBV5-1 and J usage is TRBJ2-2; possible D gene TRBD2, 6 bases. Germline values: CDR1 SGHRS, CDR2 YFSETQ. The ends were cut back, 0 bases at V and 4 bases at J, with 13 bases in the middle. This CDR3 is 16 amino acids long. The CDR3 region has the DNA TGCGCCAGCAGCTTGGGGCCGATGGGGGGCACCGGGGAGCTGTTTTTT. Its protein product is CASSLGPMGGTGELFF.

The chain joins TRBV15 to TRBJ1-3; 7 bases agree with TRBD1. Trimming took 0 bases from V and 0 from J; bases not matched to a gene: 14. The V gene's germline CDR1 is LNHNV and CDR2 YYDKDF (reference sequence). This CDR3 contains 20 residues. For the CDR3, the DNA is TGTGCCACCAGCAGAGATCTACAGGGGCTTGGCGCCCCCTCTGGAAACACCATATATTTT. Amino acid sequence: CATSRDLQGLGAPSGNTIYF. Looking up the rest from reference TRBV15 and TRBJ1-3 gives the full variable domain: DAMVIQNPRYQVTQFGKPVTLSCSQTLNHNVMYWYQQKSSQAPKLLFHYYDKDFNNEADTPDNFQSRRPNTSFCFLDIRSPGLGDTAMYLCATSRDLQGLGAPSGNTIYFGEGSWLTVV.

This clone was recorded only once. The rearrangement links TRBV28 to TRBJ2-7, with 9 nucleotides matching TRBD1. CDR1 is MDHEN, CDR2 SYDVKM, per germline. V lost 4 bases and J lost 2; bases outside the gene matches: 12. The CDR3 covers 17 residues. CDR3 residues: CASSYARQGVVPYEQYF. The CDR3, as DNA: TGTGCCAGCAGTTACGCCCGACAGGGGGTCGTCCCCTACGAGCAGTACTTC.

V usage is TRBV10-2 and J usage is TRBJ1-4; D is uncertain. The germline V gene encodes CDR1 WSHSY and CDR2 SAAADI. The CDR3 length is 14 residues. The V gene lost 9 bases and the J gene lost 0 bases, with 11 bases spanning the gap. The CDR3 spells CASQSVATNEKLFF. In nucleotides, the CDR3 is TGCGCCAGTCAAAGCGTTGCAACTAATGAAAAACTGTTTTTT.

The rearrangement joins TRBV6-5 to TRBJ2-7; D is undetermined. This CDR3 spans 13 amino acids. The germline V gene encodes CDR1 MNHEY and CDR2 SVGAGI. V gave up 0 bases and J gave up 4 bases, with 7 bases separating them. The CDR3 DNA follows: TGTGCCAGCAGTTACTCGTCCCGGTACGAGCAGTACTTC. This encodes CASSYSSRYEQYF.

This chain connects TRBV11-2 to TRBJ2-5; 7 bases agree with TRBD2. This CDR3 has 12 amino acids. Germline trimming cut 6 bases from V and 13 bases from J; bases unmatched to any gene: 11. CDR1 and CDR2 (germline): SGHAT, FQNNGV. CDR3 DNA sequence: TGTGCCAGCAGTTCGCAGCGGGGAAGGGGGTACTTC. Its protein product is CASSSQRGRGYF.

This chain links TRBV5-4 with TRBJ2-2; maybe TRBD2 (5 bases). The CDR3 extends over 15 amino acids. CDR1 is SGHNT, CDR2 YYREEE, per germline (reference sequence). V lost 2 bases and J lost 4, with 12 bases in between. CDR3 protein: CASSFEGATTGELFF. The CDR3 nucleotides are TGTGCCAGCAGCTTTGAGGGCGCGACCACCGGGGAGCTGTTTTTT.

The V and J genes are TRBV2 and TRBJ2-5; possibly TRBD2 for D (6 bases). Germline-derived CDR1 and CDR2 are SNHLY and FYNNEI. CDR3 length: 12 amino acids. V was trimmed by 8 bases and J by 7 bases, leaving 14 bases between them. CDR3: CASGPGGVTQYF. DNA for the CDR3: TGTGCCAGCGGGCCAGGCGGGGTGACCCAGTACTTC.

The chain couples TRBV20-1 to TRBJ2-7; no definite D call. CDR1 is DFQATT and CDR2 is SNEGSKA in the germline V gene (reference sequence). The CDR3 length is 12 residues. V was cut by 3 bases and J by 0 bases, with 6 bases left in between. The DNA of the CDR3 is TGCAGTGCTAGTGACCTCTCCTACGAGCAGTACTTC. Protein sequence: CSASDLSYEQYF.

The chain uses TRBV27 and TRBJ2-1, with TRBD2 identical over 15 bases. This CDR3 is 18 amino acids long. Germline trimming cut 2 bases from V and 8 bases from J; bases unmatched to any gene: 10. The germline V gene encodes CDR1 MNHEY and CDR2 SMNVEV (reference sequence). The CDR3 nucleotides read TGTGCCAGCAGTTTAGCCCGGGGACTAGCGGGAGGTCTTGATGAGCAGTTCTTC. Its translation is CASSLARGLAGGLDEQFF.

The genes are TRBV7-2 and TRBJ2-7; 7 nucleotides match TRBD2. CDR3 size: 15 residues. Trimming at V came to 3 bases and at J to 3 bases, leaving 8 bases not matched to a gene. Germline V gene sequence: CDR1 SGHTA, CDR2 FQGNSA. CDR3 amino acids: CASSFAQRGYYEQYF. The DNA for the CDR3 is TGTGCCAGCAGCTTCGCCCAGCGGGGATACTACGAGCAGTACTTC.

The chain combines TRBV20-1 with TRBJ1-5; D gene ambiguous. Germline CDR1 reads DFQATT; CDR2 reads SNEGSKA (reference sequence). The CDR3 contains 13 residues. Deletions cut 3 bases from V and 6 bases from J, with 12 bases between. CDR3 amino acids: CSASYITSQPQHF. Here the CDR3 DNA reads TGCAGTGCTAGTTACATTACAAGTCAGCCCCAGCATTTT.

This sequence joins TRBV28 and TRBJ2-1, with 10 positions matching TRBD2. Germline CDR1 is MDHEN and CDR2 is SYDVKM. V lost 4 bases, J lost 3 bases, and 6 bases stayed unmatched. This CDR3 is built from 16 residues. The CDR3 here is CASSSFTSGVYNEQFF. The CDR3 DNA follows: TGTGCCAGCAGTTCGTTCACTAGCGGGGTCTACAATGAGCAGTTCTTC.

The CDR3 loop reads CAWTAGGWEKLFF. CDR3 sequence (DNA): TGTGCCTGGACCGCAGGGGGGTGGGAAAAACTGTTTTTT. The rearrangement uses TRBV30 and TRBJ1-4; 7 bases map to TRBD1. V dropped 4 bases and J dropped 8; count of bases not matched to a gene: 7. This CDR3 is 13 amino acids long. The V gene's germline CDR1 is GTSNPN and CDR2 SVGIG (reference sequence).

The chain couples TRBV7-8 to TRBJ2-5; 12 bases match TRBD2. The V and J ends lost 5 bases and 1 base, in that order; junction bases with no gene match: 20. There are 21 residues in the CDR3. Germline V gene sequence: CDR1 SGHVS, CDR2 FQNEAQ. DNA of the CDR3: TGTGCCAGCAGCCCATACACTAGCGGGGGGACCCGAGACCTGTCCCAAGAGACCCAGTACTTC. Protein product: CASSPYTSGGTRDLSQETQYF.

The chain carries TRBV19 and TRBJ2-1; TRBD2 matches at 12 bases. The CDR3 covers 17 residues. Germline V lookup: CDR1 LNHDA, CDR2 SQIVND (reference sequence). Trimming removed 3 bases from V and 4 bases from J; junction bases left unmatched: 7. The CDR3 here is CASSIRRTSGTYNEQFF. The CDR3, as DNA: TGTGCCAGTAGTATTCGGAGGACTAGCGGGACATACAATGAGCAGTTCTTC.

V gene TRBV29-1 combines with J gene TRBJ1-4; 7 bases align to TRBD1. CDR3 length: 13 amino acids. CDR1 and CDR2 from the germline V gene are SQVTM and ANQGSEA. V dropped 5 bases and J dropped 7; count of bases not matched to a gene: 7. CDR3 region: CSVSPTGREKLFF. CDR3 coding DNA: TGCAGCGTTAGCCCGACAGGGCGTGAAAAACTGTTTTTT.

This chain links TRBV12-2 with TRBJ2-4; the table assigns TRBD2, which was not confirmed against the DNA. TRBV12-2 has pseudogene status. CDR3 length: 24 amino acids. The CDR3 spells CASRLVDRAGETQIWGIAKNIQYF. The CDR3 DNA sequence: TGTGCAAGTCGCTTAGTCGATCGGGCGGGAGAGACACAAATTTGGGGGATAGCCAAAAACATTCAGTACTTC.

Only a few counts were recorded for this clone. The genes are TRBV29-1 and TRBJ2-3, with a possible D match to TRBD1 (5 bases). Germline V lookup: CDR1 SQVTM, CDR2 ANQGSEA. This CDR3 region has 11 residues. Trimming stripped 5 bases from V and 6 bases from J, with 9 bases between. In DNA, the CDR3 is TGCAGCGTTCAGGGTGTGGATACGCAGTATTTT. Amino acids: CSVQGVDTQYF.

V and J are TRBV9 and TRBJ2-2; D is undetermined. The CDR3 spans 14 residues. In germline, CDR1 is SGDLS, CDR2 YYNGEE. The ends were cut back, 2 bases at V and 5 bases at J, with 10 bases in the middle. This CDR3 is CASSVSRLTGELFF. For the CDR3, the DNA is TGTGCCAGCAGCGTCTCTAGATTAACCGGGGAGCTGTTTTTT.

This clone turned up a few times. This chain links TRBV15 with TRBJ1-1; the D gene is possibly TRBD1 (5 bases). The CDR3 has 16 amino acids. Deletions cut 1 base from V and 2 bases from J, with 14 bases between. Germline lookup yields CDR1 LNHNV and CDR2 YYDKDF (reference sequence). The CDR3 nucleotides are TGTGCCACCAGCAGAGCCCCCGCGACAGCAAACACTGAAGCTTTCTTT. Encoded protein: CATSRAPATANTEAFF.